The next 26 T cell receptor beta chains were all read from a single sample in a study of OX40 agonist ivuxolimab in advanced cancers. The assay was immunoSEQ multiplex PCR, and TCRdb's table has in-frame clones only and misses some. Seen here are approximately 74,000 clones, 90% to 95% observed once, and the top ten hold about 0.32%. Sequencing was performed on CD4+ or CD8+ T cells sorted from blood, taken in a trial of the OX40 agonist ivuxolimab. The receptors were gathered from an adult with an advanced solid tumor such as melanoma, head and neck, liver or kidney cancer.

The J gene is TRBJ2-3, the V gene TRBV5-1; the D call may be TRBD1 or TRBD2 (5 bases each). CDR3 length equals 15 residues. The germline CDR1 and CDR2 sequences are SGHRS and YFSETQ. V lost 0 bases and J 3 bases, leaving 11 bases between the germline ends. Written as DNA, the CDR3 is TGCGCCAGCAGCTTGGCGGGGCCACGGACAGATACGCAGTATTTT. Protein sequence: CASSLAGPRTDTQYF.

The rearrangement uses TRBV6-6 and TRBJ2-7; D gene uncertain. V was pared by 0 bases and J by 0 bases, with 9 bases between. The V gene's germline CDR1 is MNHNY and CDR2 SVGAGI (reference sequence). The length of the CDR3 is 15 residues. The CDR3 DNA sequence: TGTGCCAGCAGTTACTCGCCGGAGAGCTCCTACGAGCAGTACTTC. Translated: CASSYSPESSYEQYF.

The rearrangement uses TRBV5-1 and TRBJ2-7; D not resolved. The ends were cut back, 3 bases at V and 4 bases at J, with 5 bases in the middle. From germline, CDR1 is SGHRS and CDR2 YFSETQ. This CDR3 contains 11 residues. The CDR3 DNA reads TGCGCCAGCAGCTCCGATTACGAGCAGTACTTC. Its protein product is CASSSDYEQYF.

The rearrangement joins TRBV27 to TRBJ2-7; 9 bases are a match to TRBD1. The CDR3 has 15 residues. Per germline, CDR1 MNHEY and CDR2 SMNVEV (reference sequence). Germline trimming cut 3 bases from V and 5 bases from J; bases unmatched to any gene: 8. The CDR3 DNA sequence: TGTGCCAGCAGTTTCCCCGGACAGGGGACCCACGAGCAGTACTTC. Amino acids: CASSFPGQGTHEQYF.

The genes are TRBV5-1 and TRBJ1-4; 7 bases map to TRBD1. The CDR3 consists of 16 residues. With 4 bases clipped from V and 3 bases from J, the junction kept 9 bases outside the gene matches. Germline V gene sequence: CDR1 SGHRS, CDR2 YFSETQ. CDR3 coding DNA: TGCGCCAGCAGCCCGGGGGGACAGTCGGCTAATGAAAAACTGTTTTTT. Translating it yields CASSPGGQSANEKLFF.

This rearrangement joins TRBV7-8 to TRBJ2-5; 8 nucleotides agree with TRBD1. The CDR3 consists of 15 residues. Trimming removed 4 bases from V and 2 bases from J; junction bases left unmatched: 6. Germline V gives CDR1 SGHVS, CDR2 FQNEAQ. CDR3 sequence reads: CASSSRWTGQETQYF. CDR3 in DNA: TGTGCCAGCAGCTCTCGATGGACAGGGCAAGAGACCCAGTACTTC. The full variable domain, with the rest looked up from reference TRBV7-8 and TRBJ2-5, is GAGVSQSPRYKVAKRGQDVALRCDPISGHVSLFWYQQALGQGPEFLTYFQNEAQLDKSGLPSDRFFAERPEGSVSTLKIQRTQQEDSAVYLCASSSRWTGQETQYFGPGTRLLVL.

Written as DNA, the CDR3 is TGTGCCTGGAATCCTCGAGGTGGGAATCAGCCCCAGCATTTT. This codes for CAWNPRGGNQPQHF. The chain combines TRBV30 with TRBJ1-5, with D hard to call. CDR3 length equals 14 residues. Trimming removed 4 bases from V and 4 bases from J, with 14 bases in between. Per germline, CDR1 GTSNPN and CDR2 SVGIG (reference sequence).

This chain uses TRBV6-1 with TRBJ1-5; 8 bases fit TRBD1. Per germline, CDR1 MNHNS and CDR2 SASEGT. This CDR3 is 17 amino acids long. The V and J ends lost 2 bases and 2 bases, in that order; junction bases with no gene match: 8. The CDR3 region has the DNA TGTGCCAGCAGTGAATGGAAAAAACAGGGGGGCAATCAGCCCCAGCATTTT. Amino acids: CASSEWKKQGGNQPQHF.

This clone was seen a single time. The genes are TRBV7-2 and TRBJ1-5; maybe TRBD1 (5 bases). This CDR3 contains 13 residues. Germline V gives CDR1 SGHTA, CDR2 FQGNSA. Trimming took off 4 bases at V and 16 bases at J, with 20 bases between the two ends. CDR3 nucleotides: TGTGCCAGCAGCTGGGGCGGGGCCTCCCTTGGACATTTT. Protein product: CASSWGGASLGHF.

This clone was seen just once. This chain links TRBV7-2 with TRBJ2-7; D might be TRBD1 (5 bases). V lost 0 bases to trimming and J lost 2 bases, with 11 bases between them. CDR3 length equals 15 residues. The germline V gene encodes CDR1 SGHTA and CDR2 FQGNSA. Here the CDR3 reads CASSLAGATAYEQYF. The CDR3 region has the DNA TGTGCCAGCAGCTTAGCAGGGGCGACCGCCTACGAGCAGTACTTC.

The rearrangement links TRBV7-2 to TRBJ1-2; D is perhaps TRBD1 (5 bases). V was pared by 0 bases and J by 2 bases, with 10 bases between. Germline lookup yields CDR1 SGHTA and CDR2 FQGNSA. CDR3 length: 15 residues. The CDR3 DNA is TGTGCCAGCAGCTTAGCGTACGAGGGGAACTATGGCTACACCTTC. Protein product: CASSLAYEGNYGYTF.

The rearrangement joins TRBV7-2 to TRBJ2-5, with D unresolved. Trimming shortened V by 5 bases and J by 5 bases, and 9 bases separated the two germline ends. CDR3 length equals 12 residues. Germline-derived CDR1 and CDR2 are SGHTA and FQGNSA. CDR3 amino acids: CASSPQAETQYF. CDR3 nucleotide sequence: TGTGCCAGCAGCCCCCAGGCCGAGACCCAGTACTTC.

This chain connects TRBV29-1 to TRBJ1-1, with 9 nucleotides matching TRBD1. Germline CDR1 is SQVTM and CDR2 is ANQGSEA. V dropped 3 bases and J dropped 5; count of bases not matched to a gene: 16. The CDR3 has 17 amino acids. This CDR3 is CSVDRMGSTGGFTEAFF. CDR3 nucleotide sequence: TGCAGCGTTGATAGGATGGGCTCAACAGGGGGCTTTACTGAAGCTTTCTTT.

V gene TRBV11-2 combines with J gene TRBJ2-7; D ambiguous. Trimming removed 5 bases from V and 0 bases from J, with 14 bases in between. The CDR3 loop spans 15 amino acids. The germline V gene encodes CDR1 SGHAT and CDR2 FQNNGV. The chain's CDR3 is CASSHATTSSYEQYF. CDR3 DNA: TGTGCCAGCAGCCACGCCACAACGAGCTCCTACGAGCAGTACTTC.

In this sample, this clone turned up once. The chain has TRBV28 and TRBJ2-4; TRBD1 matches 8 bases. Germline V CDR1 and CDR2: MDHEN, SYDVKM. The V segment lost 4 bases and the J segment 1 base; nucleotides outside the gene matches: 6. There are 16 residues in the CDR3. Here the CDR3 DNA reads TGTGCCAGCAGTTCGACAGGGGTCGGGGCCAAAAACATTCAGTACTTC. It codes for CASSSTGVGAKNIQYF.

J is TRBJ2-5 and V is TRBV18; the D is unclear. This CDR3 is built from 14 residues. In germline, CDR1 is KGHSH, CDR2 LQKENI. Trimming shortened V by 2 bases and J by 4 bases, and 11 bases separated the two germline ends. CDR3 region: CASSPGGGVETQYF. The CDR3 DNA sequence: TGTGCCAGCTCACCAGGCGGCGGAGTAGAGACCCAGTACTTC.

V is TRBV5-1 and J is TRBJ2-1, with 7 bases identical to TRBD2. J gave up 7 bases and V 4 bases, and 5 bases lay outside the gene matches. Germline V gene data show CDR1 as SGHRS and CDR2 as YFSETQ. CDR3 size: 13 residues. The DNA of the CDR3 is TGCGCCAGCAGCGGACTAGTTTCAAATGAGCAGTTCTTC. Amino acids: CASSGLVSNEQFF.

The genes are TRBV19 and TRBJ1-2, with TRBD1 as a possible D gene (6 bases). Germline V lookup: CDR1 LNHDA, CDR2 SQIVND (reference sequence). V was cut by 3 bases and J by 6 bases, with 14 bases left in between. CDR3 length: 14 residues. The DNA for the CDR3 is TGTGCCAGTAGTATGTCTTGGGGGGCGAATGGCTACACCTTC. Translation gives CASSMSWGANGYTF.

Of note for this clone: In the same sample, other DNA sequences code for this CDR3. The genes are TRBV7-2 and TRBJ1-1; the D is unclear. The CDR3 spans 13 residues. V was cut by 3 bases and J by 0 bases, with 5 bases left in between. From germline, CDR1 is SGHTA and CDR2 FQGNSA. The DNA of the CDR3 is TGTGCCAGCAGCTTGGGCATGAACACTGAAGCTTTCTTT. Encoded protein: CASSLGMNTEAFF.

The chain employs TRBV29-1 and TRBJ2-1, with 7 bases that match TRBD2. The length of the CDR3 is 13 residues. Trimming at V came to 1 base and at J to 4 bases, leaving 1 base not matched to a gene. Germline CDR1 reads SQVTM; CDR2 reads ANQGSEA. CDR3 amino acids: CSVEVLAYNEQFF. CDR3 sequence (DNA): TGCAGCGTTGAAGTACTAGCGTACAATGAGCAGTTCTTC.

The chain has TRBV28 and TRBJ1-2; TRBD1 matches at 9 bases. Looked up from germline, CDR1 is MDHEN and CDR2 is SYDVKM. This CDR3 is 14 amino acids long. V lost 10 bases and J lost 8; bases outside the gene matches: 14. The CDR3 protein is CAISQNRGLGGYTF. The DNA for the CDR3 is TGTGCCATCTCCCAAAACAGGGGGCTTGGGGGCTACACCTTC.

The chain carries TRBV19 and TRBJ1-3; D uncertain. Looked up from germline, CDR1 is LNHDA and CDR2 is SQIVND (reference sequence). This CDR3 is 14 amino acids long. The ends were cut back, 7 bases at V and 0 bases at J, with 10 bases in the middle. The CDR3 reads CASTSGSSGNTIYF. CDR3 coding DNA: TGTGCCAGTACCTCCGGGTCCTCTGGAAACACCATATATTTT.

The chain couples TRBV25-1 to TRBJ2-3, with 8 bases lining up with TRBD1. This CDR3 has 16 amino acids. Germline lookup yields CDR1 MGHDK and CDR2 SYGVNS. The V gene end was trimmed by 8 bases and the J gene end by 5 bases; junction bases not matched to a gene: 15. CDR3 loop: CASGIGQGGVKDTQYF. CDR3 bases: TGTGCCAGCGGTATAGGACAGGGAGGAGTTAAAGATACGCAGTATTTT.

CDR3 nucleotide sequence: TGTGCCACCAGCGGTAGCAATCAGCCCCAGCATTTT. Amino acid sequence: CATSGSNQPQHF. The chain links TRBV15 to TRBJ1-5; no clear D gene. The germline V and J ends were trimmed by 5 bases and 0 bases, with 2 bases remaining between them. Germline CDR1 is LNHNV and CDR2 is YYDKDF (reference sequence). CDR3 length: 12 amino acids.

The chain joins TRBV5-1 to TRBJ2-2; 8 nucleotides match TRBD2. V was pared by 4 bases and J by 8 bases, with 13 bases of the junction left unmatched. Germline lookup yields CDR1 SGHRS and CDR2 YFSETQ. The CDR3 covers 16 residues. The DNA for the CDR3 is TGCGCCAGCAGCCCCCAGGTAGGGGCGGGAGGAGGGGAGCTGTTTTTT. It yields the protein CASSPQVGAGGGELFF.

The chain is built from TRBV19 and TRBJ2-2, with TRBD1 identical over 9 bases. V was pared by 11 bases and J by 8 bases, with 12 bases of the junction left unmatched. The CDR3 spans 14 residues. Germline V gives CDR1 LNHDA, CDR2 SQIVND (reference sequence). The CDR3 DNA sequence: TGTGCCGTACAGGGGGCAGGGGTTGCTGGGGAGCTGTTTTTT. It yields the protein CAVQGAGVAGELFF.